This entry lists 6 T cell receptor beta chains sequenced from one sample in a study of T-cell reconstitution after alpha-beta-depleted transplantation in children. The TCRbeta library incorporated unique molecular identifiers. TCRdb reanalysed the PCR reads using MiXCR and keeps one entry per CDR3 protein. The sample has around 680,000 distinct CDR3 sequences; around 16% are singletons. The sample consisted of PBMCs from the stem cell graft donor, taken from the stem cell graft. These receptors came from a human donor who donated a stem cell graft to a child with acute myeloid leukemia.

This clonotype was seen at least ten times. The chain employs TRBV6-5 and TRBJ1-2; unclear D gene. Trimming removed 6 bases at V and 2 bases at J, with 16 bases between. There are 15 residues in the CDR3. CDR1 and CDR2 (germline): MNHEY, SVGAGI. The CDR3 DNA is TGTGCCAGCAGGTACCGCCTGGCACGAAACTATGGCTACACCTTC. Translating gives CASRYRLARNYGYTF.

This clonotype occurred many times. V and J are TRBV20-1 and TRBJ1-2, with D perhaps matching TRBD1 (5 bases). CDR1 is DFQATT, CDR2 SNEGSKA, per germline (reference sequence). This CDR3 has 12 residues. With 5 bases removed from V and 1 base from J, the gap between germline ends came to 8 bases. CDR3 protein: CSAQGNNYGYTF. The CDR3 nucleotides read TGCAGTGCTCAGGGAAATAACTATGGCTACACCTTC.

This clonotype was counted at least ten times. V gene TRBV20-1 combines with J gene TRBJ2-1, with 8 bases aligning to TRBD1. This CDR3 has 13 amino acids. Germline assignment: CDR1 DFQATT and CDR2 SNEGSKA (reference sequence). This chain's CDR3 is CRSLRDRLNEQFF. The CDR3 DNA sequence: TGCAGATCCCTCCGGGACAGGCTCAATGAGCAGTTCTTC.

Ten or more counts support this clonotype. V usage is TRBV12-3 or TRBV12-4 and J usage is TRBJ2-5; possible D gene TRBD1, 5 bases. Between the trimmed V and J ends, which lost 5 bases and 4 bases, there was a span of 11 bases. This CDR3 has 13 residues. CDR3 protein: CASSLHQGETQYF. As DNA, the CDR3 is TGTGCCAGCAGTCTCCACCAGGGAGAGACCCAGTACTTC.

V usage is TRBV20-1 and J usage is TRBJ2-4; the D is unclear. The CDR3 spans 13 residues. Germline loops: CDR1 DFQATT, CDR2 SNEGSKA (reference sequence). V was clipped by 3 bases and J by 0 bases, with 6 bases between them. CDR3 sequence (DNA): TGCAGTGCTAGTAAGGGAGCCAAAAACATTCAGTACTTC. Translating gives CSASKGAKNIQYF.

The gene calls are TRBV11-3 and TRBJ2-5, with D perhaps TRBD1 or TRBD2 (6 bases each). CDR3 length equals 13 residues. V lost 3 bases and J 6 bases, leaving 11 bases between the germline ends. The V gene's germline CDR1 is SGHNT and CDR2 YENEEA. This CDR3 reads CASSLGGQKTQYF. The CDR3 region has the DNA TGTGCCAGCAGCTTGGGGGGACAAAAGACCCAGTACTTC.